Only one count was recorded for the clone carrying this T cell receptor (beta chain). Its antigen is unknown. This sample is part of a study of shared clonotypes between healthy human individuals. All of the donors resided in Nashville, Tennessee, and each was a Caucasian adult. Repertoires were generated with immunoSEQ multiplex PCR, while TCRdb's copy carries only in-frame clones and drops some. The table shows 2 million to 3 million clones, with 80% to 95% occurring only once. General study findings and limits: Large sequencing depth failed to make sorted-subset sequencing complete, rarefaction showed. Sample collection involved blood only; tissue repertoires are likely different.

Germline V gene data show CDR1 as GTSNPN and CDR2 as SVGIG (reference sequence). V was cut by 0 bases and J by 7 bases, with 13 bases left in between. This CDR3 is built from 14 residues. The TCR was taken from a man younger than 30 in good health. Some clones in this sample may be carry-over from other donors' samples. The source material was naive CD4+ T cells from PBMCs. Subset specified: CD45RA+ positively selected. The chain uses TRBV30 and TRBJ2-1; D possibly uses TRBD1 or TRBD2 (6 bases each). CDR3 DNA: TGTGCCTGGAGTGTACTGCGGAGGGGGAATGAGCAGTTCTTC. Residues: CAWSVLRRGNEQFF.